Sequencing of this TCR beta chain was carried out in a study of OX40 agonist ivuxolimab in advanced cancers. Study-wide background: Patient treatment consisted of intravenous ivuxolimab administration every 2 weeks at 0.01 to 10 mg/kg.

Patients had blood sampled at baseline and again on cycle 4 day 1 and cycle 7 day 1. Profiled with immunoSEQ multiplex PCR; TCRdb holds only in-frame clones, not every one. Here the sample spans tens of thousands of clones, around 89% being singletons. Sequenced here: CD4+ or CD8+ T cells sorted from blood, sampled in a trial of the OX40 agonist ivuxolimab. This sequence originates from an adult with an advanced solid tumor such as melanoma, head and neck, liver or kidney cancer.

The CDR3: CSVLLAAHYEQYF. The CDR3 nucleotides are TGCAGCGTTCTGCTAGCGGCACACTACGAGCAGTACTTC. The gene calls are TRBV29-1 and TRBJ2-7; 7 bases fit TRBD2. Trimming took 5 bases from V and 3 from J; bases not matched to a gene: 7. The CDR3 has 13 amino acids. Germline loops: CDR1 SQVTM, CDR2 ANQGSEA.